Following are 18 T cell receptor beta chains from one sample sequenced in a study of blood T cell repertoires in COVID-19. Assay: immunoSEQ multiplex PCR; the TCRdb copy retains only in-frame clones and omits some. The sample carries approximately 250,000 clones, 85% to 95% recorded once. Sequenced input: peripheral blood. The receptors stem from a man aged 25-45 years with COVID-19, enrolled during active disease.

The chain links TRBV5-6 to TRBJ2-7; 7 bases match TRBD1. The junction had 3 bases not matched to a gene; V was cut back by 3 bases and J by 3 bases. Looked up from germline, CDR1 is SGHDT and CDR2 is YYEEEE. The CDR3 totals 13 residues. In DNA form, the CDR3 reads TGTGCCAGCAGCTCGTGGGACAGCTACGAGCAGTACTTC. Amino acids: CASSSWDSYEQYF.

The rearrangement uses TRBV28 and TRBJ1-1; D gene uncertain. The V gene's germline CDR1 is MDHEN and CDR2 SYDVKM. The CDR3 covers 12 residues. Trimming cost V 3 bases and J 0 bases, with 2 bases left between them. The CDR3 spells CASSFMNTEAFF. The CDR3 nucleotides read TGTGCCAGCAGTTTTATGAACACTGAAGCTTTCTTT.

As for this clone: The same CDR3 also results from other DNA sequences found in this sample. The chain couples TRBV5-1 to TRBJ2-5; TRBD2 matches 9 bases. CDR1 is SGHRS, CDR2 YFSETQ, per germline. V shed 2 bases and J 1 base; nucleotides not matched to a gene: 0. The CDR3 totals 14 residues. CDR3 sequence (DNA): TGCGCCAGCAGCTTAGCGGGGGGCCAAGAGACCCAGTACTTC. Amino acids: CASSLAGGQETQYF.

The chain is built from TRBV5-1 and TRBJ2-3; 9 bases map to TRBD2. The V segment lost 4 bases and the J segment 1 base; nucleotides outside the gene matches: 1. The V gene's germline CDR1 is SGHRS and CDR2 YFSETQ. The CDR3 has 14 amino acids. The CDR3 loop is CASSRTSGTDTQYF. CDR3 nucleotide sequence: TGCGCCAGCAGCCGGACTAGCGGCACAGATACGCAGTATTTT.

J is TRBJ2-5 and V is TRBV19; 9 bases map to TRBD2. Germline V gene sequence: CDR1 LNHDA, CDR2 SQIVND (reference sequence). The CDR3 totals 15 residues. V gave up 9 bases and J gave up 4 bases; unmatched junction bases: 12. CDR3 amino acids: CASGGGAAVGETQYF. The CDR3 nucleotides read TGTGCCAGCGGCGGGGGGGCCGCTGTAGGAGAGACCCAGTACTTC.

V is TRBV7-3 and J is TRBJ1-2; possible D gene TRBD1, 6 bases. The CDR3 has 16 amino acids. The V gene lost 4 bases and the J gene lost 6 bases, with 21 bases spanning the gap. Germline V gives CDR1 SGHTA, CDR2 FQGTGA. For the CDR3, the DNA is TGTGCCAGCAGCTCGACGGACAGCCTCTCGAGGAATGGCTACACCTTC. As protein: CASSSTDSLSRNGYTF.

The rearrangement links TRBV3-1 (or the pseudogene TRBV3-2) to TRBJ2-1; 8 bases fit TRBD2. V gave up 1 base and J gave up 5 bases; unmatched junction bases: 4. The CDR3 consists of 15 residues. Germline CDR1 LGHDT, CDR2 YNNKEL (reference sequence). The CDR3 sequence is CASSQVAGGHNEQFF. The CDR3 region has the DNA TGTGCCAGCAGCCAAGTTGCGGGGGGCCACAATGAGCAGTTCTTC.

The gene calls are TRBV5-1 and TRBJ2-2; D may be TRBD2 (5 bases). Germline CDR1 reads SGHRS; CDR2 reads YFSETQ. The length of the CDR3 is 14 residues. Trimming left V 9 bases short and J 0 bases short, with 12 bases between. This CDR3 is CATGKGPNTGELFF. The CDR3 bases are TGCGCCACCGGGAAAGGCCCGAACACCGGGGAGCTGTTTTTT.

The chain links TRBV6-4 to TRBJ2-2, with TRBD2 identical over 8 bases. V lost 0 bases and J lost 4; bases outside the gene matches: 4. Germline V gene sequence: CDR1 MRHNA, CDR2 SNTAGT. CDR3 length: 16 residues. The CDR3 region is CASSDSRGGFTGELFF. The CDR3 DNA reads TGTGCCAGCAGTGACTCTCGGGGGGGATTCACCGGGGAGCTGTTTTTT.

The chain combines TRBV5-1 with TRBJ1-5; unclear D gene. CDR1 and CDR2 from the germline V gene are SGHRS and YFSETQ. V was cut by 0 bases and J by 2 bases, with 9 bases left in between. CDR3 length: 15 amino acids. The CDR3 protein is CASSLVPSGNQPQHF. CDR3 DNA sequence: TGCGCCAGCAGCTTGGTTCCGTCGGGCAATCAGCCCCAGCATTTT.

V and J are TRBV13 and TRBJ1-1, with 7 nucleotides matching TRBD1. The V and J ends lost 2 bases and 1 base, in that order; junction bases with no gene match: 10. The CDR3 loop spans 17 amino acids. CDR1 and CDR2 (germline): PRHDT, FYEKMQ (reference sequence). CDR3 nucleotide sequence: TGTGCCAGCAGCTTATTGGCCCCACAGGGGTGGAACACTGAAGCTTTCTTT. This sequence encodes CASSLLAPQGWNTEAFF.

V gene TRBV4-1 combines with J gene TRBJ2-2; D is possibly TRBD2 (6 bases). This CDR3 comprises 18 residues. V gave up 3 bases and J gave up 1 base, with 18 bases separating them. Germline loops: CDR1 MGHRA, CDR2 YSYEKL. The CDR3 loop is CASSQTGSGGRNTGELFF. DNA of the CDR3: TGCGCCAGCAGCCAGACCGGTAGTGGGGGGAGGAACACCGGGGAGCTGTTTTTT.

The rearrangement links TRBV11-2 to TRBJ1-1; D is perhaps TRBD1 (5 bases). Looked up from germline, CDR1 is SGHAT and CDR2 is FQNNGV. Trimming took off 8 bases at V and 2 bases at J, with 9 bases between the two ends. The CDR3 is 12 residues long. The CDR3 DNA follows: TGTGCCAGCGGGGCAAGAAACACTGAAGCTTTCTTT. The encoded protein is CASGARNTEAFF. Full variable domain (outside the CDR3, taken from reference TRBV11-2 and TRBJ1-1): EAGVAQSPRYKIIEKRQSVAFWCNPISGHATLYWYQQILGQGPKLLIQFQNNGVVDDSQLPKDRFSAERLKGVDSTLKIQPAKLEDSAVYLCASGARNTEAFFGQGTRLTVV.

The V gene is TRBV12-3 or TRBV12-4, the J gene TRBJ1-2, with D perhaps TRBD1 (6 bases). Trimming removed 3 bases at V and 4 bases at J, with 9 bases between. The CDR3 totals 13 residues. CDR3 protein: CASSFGGGYGYTF. CDR3 sequence (DNA): TGTGCCAGCAGTTTTGGGGGCGGCTATGGCTACACCTTC.

The genes are TRBV2 and TRBJ1-3; TRBD1 might be the D (5 bases). V lost 3 bases to trimming and J lost 2 bases, with 14 bases between them. The length of the CDR3 is 16 residues. The germline V gene has CDR1 SNHLY and CDR2 FYNNEI. The CDR3 reads CASSDQSGTTGNTIYF. As DNA, the CDR3 is TGTGCCAGCAGTGATCAAAGCGGGACTACTGGAAACACCATATATTTT.

This clone has only a few counts. The gene calls are TRBV6-5 and TRBJ2-3, with TRBD1 matching over 7 bases. Germline CDR1 reads MNHEY; CDR2 reads SVGAGI. This CDR3 is built from 14 residues. After removal of 6 bases from V and 6 bases from J, the junction contained 9 bases not matched to a gene. In DNA form, the CDR3 reads TGTGCCAGCAGCCGACAGGGTAGGAGGGATACGCAGTATTTT. It encodes CASSRQGRRDTQYF.

The rearrangement uses TRBV5-6 and TRBJ1-2, with D possibly matching TRBD1 (6 bases). From germline, CDR1 is SGHDT and CDR2 YYEEEE. The length of the CDR3 is 15 residues. The germline V and J ends were trimmed by 4 bases and 5 bases, with 18 bases remaining between them. CDR3 nucleotide sequence: TGTGCCAGCAGCCTAGGACCCCAAGGGGGTTATGGCTACACCTTC. Its translation is CASSLGPQGGYGYTF.

The V gene is TRBV19, the J gene TRBJ2-3, with D possibly TRBD2 on 5 matching bases. Per the germline V gene, CDR1 is LNHDA and CDR2 is SQIVND (reference sequence). The CDR3 has 12 residues. Trimming removed 6 bases at V and 4 bases at J, with 8 bases between. This CDR3 is CASSTSPDTQYF. CDR3 nucleotides: TGTGCCAGTAGCACTAGTCCAGATACGCAGTATTTT.